This is a list of T cell receptor beta chains from one sample in a study of memory CD4+ T cells and cytomegalovirus serostatus. Profiled with immunoSEQ multiplex PCR; TCRdb holds only in-frame clones, not every one. The data contain about 57,000 clones, less than 85% of them singletons. Specimen: memory CD4+ T cells from blood. The receptors derive from an adult in good health and CMV-seronegative. Each CDR3 is given with its conserved first and last residue. Each record gives: J gene, D gene, clone size, V gene, CDR3 protein, CDR3 DNA. D genes are given only for firm matches. Expanded clones are given a class, and other clones once, few, many or no size at all.

TRBJ2-7,TRBD1,few,TRBV2,CASSRQGRENEQYF,TGTGCCAGCAGTCGACAGGGTAGGGAAAACGAGCAGTACTTC
TRBJ2-2,.,.,TRBV11-2,CASSFYTGELFF,TGTGCCAGCAGCTTTTACACCGGGGAGCTGTTTTTT
TRBJ1-2,TRBD1,.,TRBV6-1,CASRRTGAQDGYTF,TGTGCCAGCAGGAGGACAGGGGCTCAGGATGGCTACACCTTC
TRBJ1-1,TRBD1,.,TRBV27,CASSLDRTNTEAFF,TGTGCCAGCAGTTTGGACAGGACGAACACTGAAGCTTTCTTT
TRBJ2-4,.,few,TRBV11-2,CASSSRLAKNIQYF,TGTGCCAGCAGCTCGCGACTAGCCAAAAACATTCAGTACTTC
TRBJ1-1,.,.,TRBV6-5,CASRGRGAADTEAFF,TGTGCCAGCAGGGGTAGAGGGGCTGCGGACACTGAAGCTTTCTTT
TRBJ1-2,.,.,TRBV5-4,CASSLPGYGYTF,TGTGCCAGCAGCTTACCGGGCTATGGCTACACCTTC
TRBJ1-3,.,once,TRBV6-1,CASSDWGLSGNTIYF,TGTGCCAGCAGTGATTGGGGCCTCTCTGGAAACACCATATATTTT
TRBJ1-4,.,.,TRBV2,CASAIWGEKLFF,TGTGCCAGCGCGATATGGGGGGAAAAACTGTTTTTT
TRBJ1-6,TRBD1,.,TRBV25-1,CASSGTGHLYNSPLHF,TGTGCCAGCAGCGGGACAGGACACCTCTATAATTCACCCCTCCACTTT
TRBJ2-1,.,once,TRBV5-1,CASSSAGGAGYEQFF,TGCGCCAGCAGCTCCGCTGGGGGGGCGGGCTATGAGCAGTTCTTC
TRBJ1-2,.,.,TRBV6-6,CASSRQENGYTF,TGTGCCAGCAGTCGACAGGAGAATGGCTACACCTTC
TRBJ1-2,TRBD1,few,TRBV5-1,CASSLTGSAYGYTF,TGCGCCAGCAGTCTGACAGGGTCCGCCTATGGCTACACCTTC
TRBJ1-2,.,few,TRBV7-9,CASTRDVANYGYTF,TGTGCCAGCACGCGGGACGTCGCTAACTATGGCTACACCTTC
TRBJ1-1,TRBD1,.,TRBV27,CASRFRDRGRGTFF,TGTGCCAGTCGCTTCCGGGACAGGGGGCGCGGGACTTTCTTT
TRBJ1-3,.,once,TRBV5-1,CASRPSTGLSGNTIYF,TGCGCCAGCAGACCTTCGACAGGCCTCTCTGGAAACACCATATATTTT
TRBJ2-6,TRBD2,.,TRBV19,CASSSPGGPSGANVLTF,TGTGCCAGTAGTAGCCCGGGGGGTCCCTCTGGGGCCAACGTCCTGACTTTC
TRBJ1-1,.,.,TRBV5-6,CASSARGRLNTEAFF,TGTGCCAGCAGCGCCAGGGGACGGTTGAACACTGAAGCTTTCTTT
TRBJ1-1,.,.,TRBV21-1,CASSKVVGARVGSEAFF,TGTGCCAGCAGCAAAGTGGTGGGGGCCAGGGTCGGGTCTGAAGCTTTCTTT
TRBJ2-5,TRBD2,.,TRBV5-6,CASSYNLAGEKETQYF,TGTGCCAGCAGCTACAACCTAGCGGGGGAGAAAGAGACCCAGTACTTC
TRBJ1-5,.,once,TRBV5-1,CASSREIGQPQHF,TGCGCCAGCAGCAGGGAAATAGGTCAGCCCCAGCATTTT
TRBJ1-2,.,.,TRBV5-1,CASSPDGTPYGYTF,TGCGCCAGCAGCCCGGACGGGACTCCCTATGGCTACACCTTC
TRBJ2-1,TRBD2,once,TRBV5-4,CASSLEGQGLAGAWDNEQFF,TGTGCCAGCAGCTTAGAGGGGCAGGGACTAGCGGGAGCATGGGACAATGAGCAGTTCTTC
TRBJ2-7,TRBD1,.,TRBV29-1,CSGRTGFSYEQYF,TGCAGCGGGCGGACAGGGTTTTCCTACGAGCAGTACTTC
TRBJ1-2,.,.,TRBV15,CATSRVGGSGYGYTF,TGTGCCACCAGCAGAGTCGGGGGATCGGGTTATGGCTACACCTTC
TRBJ2-4,.,.,TRBV5-8,CASSFRGMAKNIQYF,TGTGCCAGCAGCTTTCGCGGAATGGCCAAAAACATTCAGTACTTC
TRBJ2-7,.,.,TRBV28,CASIGVGIYEQYF,TGTGCCAGCATTGGGGTGGGGATCTACGAGCAGTACTTC
TRBJ2-3,.,.,TRBV9,CASSDGHPEDTQYF,TGTGCCAGCAGCGACGGACATCCGGAAGATACGCAGTATTTT
TRBJ2-7,TRBD1,.,TRBV19,CASGNRGHYEQYF,TGTGCCAGTGGCAACAGGGGACACTACGAGCAGTACTTC
TRBJ2-3,.,.,TRBV5-1,CASKTGGTDTQYF,TGCGCCAGTAAAACCGGGGGCACAGATACGCAGTATTTT
TRBJ1-6,.,.,TRBV6-5,CASSPGAPNSPLHF,TGTGCCAGCTCACCAGGGGCCCCGAATTCACCCCTCCACTTT
TRBJ1-2,.,.,TRBV28,CASGTPGGVANYGYTF,TGTGCCAGCGGTACCCCGGGGGGGGTAGCTAACTATGGCTACACCTTC
TRBJ2-4,.,.,TRBV20-1,CSARDSDIQYF,TGCAGTGCTAGAGATTCCGACATTCAGTACTTC
TRBJ2-1,.,.,TRBV7-7,CASSLAEGSYNEQFF,TGTGCTAGCAGCTTAGCCGAGGGCTCCTACAATGAGCAGTTCTTC
TRBJ1-2,.,.,TRBV6-5,CASSYYDSGYGYTF,TGTGCCAGCAGTTACTATGACAGTGGATATGGCTACACCTTC
TRBJ1-1,.,.,TRBV5-4,CASSTGRELHMNTEAFF,TGTGCCAGCAGCACTGGGCGAGAACTTCACATGAACACTGAAGCTTTCTTT
TRBJ2-2,TRBD1,.,TRBV6-5,CASSPDRVGTGELFF,TGTGCCAGCAGCCCCGACAGGGTGGGCACCGGGGAGCTGTTTTTT
TRBJ2-5,TRBD2,.,TRBV12-5,CASGLGSGGIQETQYF,TGTGCTAGTGGTTTGGGGAGCGGGGGGATTCAAGAGACCCAGTACTTC
TRBJ2-6,.,.,TRBV5-1,CASSLDSGANVLTF,TGCGCCAGCAGCTTGGACTCTGGGGCCAACGTCCTGACTTTC
TRBJ2-5,TRBD1,once,TRBV5-4,CASSVTGSETQYF,TGTGCCAGCAGCGTGACAGGGAGCGAGACCCAGTACTTC
TRBJ1-5,.,.,TRBV7-8,CASSLARRDNQPQHF,TGTGCCAGCAGCTTAGCGCGCCGGGACAATCAGCCCCAGCATTTT
TRBJ1-2,.,.,TRBV2,CASGGSPGSNYGYTF,TGTGCCAGCGGGGGGTCCCCGGGCTCTAACTATGGCTACACCTTC
TRBJ2-5,.,once,TRBV5-1,CASSKRGSEQETQYF,TGCGCCAGCAGCAAGAGGGGCAGTGAACAAGAGACCCAGTACTTC
TRBJ2-3,.,.,TRBV5-6,CASSLGVGSSTDTQYF,TGTGCCAGCAGCTTGGGCGTGGGCAGCAGCACAGATACGCAGTATTTT
TRBJ2-5,TRBD2,.,TRBV5-1,CASSTSGGARETQYF,TGCGCCAGCAGCACTAGCGGGGGGGCCAGGGAGACCCAGTACTTC
TRBJ1-5,TRBD1,medium-sized,TRBV27,CASSYGTGWPQHF,TGTGCCAGCAGTTATGGGACAGGGTGGCCCCAGCATTTT
TRBJ2-7,TRBD2,.,TRBV5-1,CASSRAGHSYEQYF,TGCGCCAGCAGCCGAGCGGGGCACTCCTACGAGCAGTACTTC
TRBJ2-2,TRBD1,.,TRBV18,CASSLGGQGTTGELFF,TGTGCCAGCTCACTTGGAGGACAGGGAACAACCGGGGAGCTGTTTTTT
TRBJ1-2,.,.,TRBV29-1,CSVEDLYSGGYTF,TGCAGCGTTGAAGATCTGTACTCTGGTGGCTACACCTTC
TRBJ2-3,.,few,TRBV5-1,CASSQGVLSTDTQYF,TGCGCCAGCAGCCAAGGGGTCCTCAGCACAGATACGCAGTATTTT